A single sample gave rise to the 11 T cell receptor beta chains below, sequenced in a study of immune evolution from preneoplasia to lung adenocarcinoma (dated by TCRdb to the early 2020s). Libraries were made using the immunoSEQ multiplex PCR assay. TCRdb limited this immuneACCESS table to in-frame rearrangements with V and J called. A share of clones is missing; checked studies link under half to unresolved V genes, and the rest is unexplained. The sample table holds more than 8,500 clones, of which about 90% were seen once. The ten top clones hold approximately 2.2% of the sample. Input material: FFPE invasive lung adenocarcinoma tissue. The sample's cell subset or site label, in plain terms: frankly invasive lung adenocarcinoma (ADC). The origin of the receptors is a person aged 65 to 79 with invasive lung adenocarcinoma.

This rearrangement joins TRBV7-2 to TRBJ2-3; 10 bases align to TRBD2. J was trimmed by 6 bases and V by 1 base; bases with no gene match: 7. This CDR3 contains 16 residues. CDR1 and CDR2 from the germline V gene are SGHTA and FQGNSA. As DNA, the CDR3 is TGTGCCAGCAGCTTAGGTCCTAGCGGGGGAGGGGATACGCAGTATTTT. Its protein is CASSLGPSGGGDTQYF.

The chain combines TRBV28 with TRBJ1-5, with D unresolved. Germline loops: CDR1 MDHEN, CDR2 SYDVKM. The CDR3 consists of 12 residues. Trimming stripped 3 bases from V and 6 bases from J, with 6 bases between. The CDR3 spells CASSFGSQPQHF. In DNA form, the CDR3 reads TGTGCCAGCAGTTTCGGGAGTCAGCCCCAGCATTTT.

The chain combines TRBV9 with TRBJ2-7; no clear D gene. The CDR3 extends over 15 amino acids. Germline V gene sequence: CDR1 SGDLS, CDR2 YYNGEE. V lost 0 bases, J lost 5 bases, and 15 bases lay in between. CDR3 sequence: CASSVDAGVNDEQYF. The CDR3 DNA reads as TGTGCCAGCAGCGTAGATGCTGGGGTTAACGACGAGCAGTACTTC.

V and J are TRBV2 and TRBJ2-7, with D uncertain. Germline V gene lookup returns CDR1 SNHLY and CDR2 FYNNEI. The CDR3 length is 12 residues. V lost 4 bases, J lost 3 bases, and 7 bases lay in between. The CDR3 reads CASSVSRYEQYF. CDR3 DNA sequence: TGTGCCAGCAGTGTCTCCCGCTACGAGCAGTACTTC.

This chain links TRBV5-1 with TRBJ1-1, with TRBD1 as a possible D gene (5 bases). Germline values: CDR1 SGHRS, CDR2 YFSETQ. The CDR3 has 15 amino acids. Trimming shortened V by 0 bases and J by 4 bases, and 13 bases separated the two germline ends. The CDR3 nucleotides are TGCGCCAGCAGCTTGGAAAAGACAGCCTTCACTGAAGCTTTCTTT. Encoded protein: CASSLEKTAFTEAFF.

The J gene is TRBJ2-5, the V gene TRBV29-1; TRBD2 aligns across 15 bases. The CDR3 is 16 residues long. From germline, CDR1 is SQVTM and CDR2 ANQGSEA. Germline trimming cut 5 bases from V and 3 bases from J; bases unmatched to any gene: 7. The CDR3 sequence: CSVPRTSGGGKETQYF. The CDR3 DNA follows: TGCAGCGTTCCGAGGACTAGCGGGGGGGGGAAAGAGACCCAGTACTTC.

The chain uses TRBV7-9 and TRBJ2-6; D remains unclear. The CDR3 spans 18 residues. CDR1 and CDR2 from the germline V gene are SEHNR and FQNEAQ (reference sequence). Trimming pared 3 bases from V and 0 bases from J, leaving 15 bases between. The CDR3 region is CASSLWGTPTSGANVLTF. The CDR3 bases are TGTGCCAGCAGCTTGTGGGGTACACCGACCTCTGGGGCCAACGTCCTGACTTTC.

CDR3: CASSQRRQVNTEAFF. Here the CDR3 DNA reads TGTGCCAGCAGCCAAAGACGACAGGTTAACACTGAAGCTTTCTTT. This rearrangement joins TRBV14 to TRBJ1-1; D might be TRBD1 (6 bases). The CDR3 covers 15 residues. Trimming removed 2 bases at V and 2 bases at J, with 12 bases between. Germline V gene data show CDR1 as SGHDN and CDR2 as FVKESK.

The gene calls are TRBV5-1 and TRBJ2-5, with unresolved D. The germline CDR1 and CDR2 sequences are SGHRS and YFSETQ. The CDR3 loop spans 11 amino acids. Trimming removed 0 bases at V and 5 bases at J, with 2 bases between. The CDR3 sequence is CASSLEETQYF. The CDR3 region has the DNA TGCGCCAGCAGCTTGGAGGAGACCCAGTACTTC.

The V gene is TRBV10-3, the J gene TRBJ2-5; TRBD1 might be the D (5 bases). Germline CDR1 ENHRY, CDR2 SYGVKD. Trimming cost V 4 bases and J 2 bases, with 8 bases left between them. This CDR3 has 13 amino acids. The CDR3 DNA reads TGTGCCATCAGTGGCAGGGAACAAGAGACCCAGTACTTC. Its protein is CAISGREQETQYF.

This sequence joins TRBV6-6 and TRBJ1-2; 7 bases are a match to TRBD1. The germline gives CDR1 MNHNY, CDR2 SVGAGI (reference sequence). The length of the CDR3 is 15 residues. Trimming took 8 bases from V and 2 from J; bases not matched to a gene: 11. The CDR3 here is CASGHGAGGNYGYTF. CDR3 coding DNA: TGTGCCAGCGGTCACGGGGCAGGGGGGAACTATGGCTACACCTTC.